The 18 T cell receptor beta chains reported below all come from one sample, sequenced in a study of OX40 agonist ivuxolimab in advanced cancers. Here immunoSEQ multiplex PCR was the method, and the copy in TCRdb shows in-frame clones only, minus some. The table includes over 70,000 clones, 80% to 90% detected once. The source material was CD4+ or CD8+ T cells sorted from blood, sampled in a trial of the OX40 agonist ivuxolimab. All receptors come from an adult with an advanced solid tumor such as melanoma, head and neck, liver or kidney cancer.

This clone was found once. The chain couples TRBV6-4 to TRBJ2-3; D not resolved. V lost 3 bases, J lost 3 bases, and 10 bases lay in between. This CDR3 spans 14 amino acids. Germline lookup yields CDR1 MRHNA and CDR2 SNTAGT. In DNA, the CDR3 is TGTGCCAGCAGTGATTCGCTAGGAACAGATACGCAGTATTTT. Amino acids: CASSDSLGTDTQYF.

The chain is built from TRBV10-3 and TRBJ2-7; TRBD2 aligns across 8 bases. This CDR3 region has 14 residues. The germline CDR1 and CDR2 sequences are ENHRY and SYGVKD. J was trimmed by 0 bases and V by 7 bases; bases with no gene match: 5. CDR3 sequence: CAIKLADGSYEQYF. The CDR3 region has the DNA TGTGCCATCAAACTAGCGGACGGCTCCTACGAGCAGTACTTC.

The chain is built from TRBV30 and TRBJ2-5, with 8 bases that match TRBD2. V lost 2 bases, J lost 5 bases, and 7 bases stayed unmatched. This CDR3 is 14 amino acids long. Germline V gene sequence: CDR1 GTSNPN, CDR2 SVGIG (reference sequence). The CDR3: CAWSPGGPTETQYF. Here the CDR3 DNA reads TGTGCCTGGAGTCCGGGGGGGCCGACGGAGACCCAGTACTTC.

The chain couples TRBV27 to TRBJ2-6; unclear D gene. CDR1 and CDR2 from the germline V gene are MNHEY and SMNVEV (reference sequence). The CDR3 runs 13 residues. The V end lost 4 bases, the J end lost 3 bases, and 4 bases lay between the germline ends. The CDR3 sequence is CASSSDGANVLTF. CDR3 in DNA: TGTGCCAGCAGTTCTGATGGGGCCAACGTCCTGACTTTC.

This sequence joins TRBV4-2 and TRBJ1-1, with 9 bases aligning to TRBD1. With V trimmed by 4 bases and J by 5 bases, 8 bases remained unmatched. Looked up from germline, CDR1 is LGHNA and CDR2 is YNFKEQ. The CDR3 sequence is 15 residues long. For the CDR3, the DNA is TGTGCCAGCAGCCCGACCGCCGACAGGGGGACTGAAGCTTTCTTT. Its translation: CASSPTADRGTEAFF.

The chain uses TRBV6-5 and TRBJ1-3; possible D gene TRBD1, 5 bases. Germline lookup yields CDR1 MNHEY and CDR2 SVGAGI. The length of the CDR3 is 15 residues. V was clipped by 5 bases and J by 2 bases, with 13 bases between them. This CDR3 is CASSRGRRTGNTIYF. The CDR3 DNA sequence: TGTGCCAGCAGTCGGGGACGACGAACTGGAAACACCATATATTTT.

CDR3 region: CSVGRSMNTEAFF. The CDR3 nucleotides are TGCAGCGTTGGGAGGTCGATGAACACTGAAGCTTTCTTT. The V gene is TRBV29-1, the J gene TRBJ1-1; no clear D. There are 13 residues in the CDR3. V lost 4 bases, J lost 0 bases, and 9 bases lay in between. The V gene's germline CDR1 is SQVTM and CDR2 ANQGSEA.

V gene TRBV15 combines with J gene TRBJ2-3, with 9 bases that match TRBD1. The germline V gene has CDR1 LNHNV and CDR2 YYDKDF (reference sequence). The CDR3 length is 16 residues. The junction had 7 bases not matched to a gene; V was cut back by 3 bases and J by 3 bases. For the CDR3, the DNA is TGTGCCACCAGCAGCGGTTCACAGGGGGCTACAGATACGCAGTATTTT. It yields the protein CATSSGSQGATDTQYF.

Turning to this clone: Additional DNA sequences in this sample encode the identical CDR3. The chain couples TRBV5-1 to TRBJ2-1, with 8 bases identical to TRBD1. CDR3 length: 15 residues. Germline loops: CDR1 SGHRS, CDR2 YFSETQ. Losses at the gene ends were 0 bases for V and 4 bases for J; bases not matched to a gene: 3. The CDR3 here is CASSLGDRGYNEQFF. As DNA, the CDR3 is TGCGCCAGCAGCTTGGGCGACAGGGGATACAATGAGCAGTTCTTC.

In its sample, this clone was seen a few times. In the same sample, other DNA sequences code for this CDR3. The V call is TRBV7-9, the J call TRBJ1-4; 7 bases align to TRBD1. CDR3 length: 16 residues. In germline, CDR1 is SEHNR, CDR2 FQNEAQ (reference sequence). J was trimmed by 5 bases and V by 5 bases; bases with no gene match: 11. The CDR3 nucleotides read TGTGCCAGCAGCCTAGGAGTACAGGGGAGGAATGAAAAACTGTTTTTT. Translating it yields CASSLGVQGRNEKLFF.

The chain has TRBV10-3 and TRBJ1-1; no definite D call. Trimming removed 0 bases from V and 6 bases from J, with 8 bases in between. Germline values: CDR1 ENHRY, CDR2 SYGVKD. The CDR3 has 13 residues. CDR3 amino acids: CAISESIQSEAFF. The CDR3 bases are TGTGCCATCAGTGAGTCGATTCAGTCTGAAGCTTTCTTT.

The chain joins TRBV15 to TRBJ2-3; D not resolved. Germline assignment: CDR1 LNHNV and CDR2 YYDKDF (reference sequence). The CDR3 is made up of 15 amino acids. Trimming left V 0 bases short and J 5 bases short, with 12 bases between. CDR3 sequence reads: CATSRDQRWGDTQYF. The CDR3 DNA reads TGTGCCACCAGCAGAGATCAGAGATGGGGAGATACGCAGTATTTT. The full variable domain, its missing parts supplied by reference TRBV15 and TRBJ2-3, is DAMVIQNPRYQVTQFGKPVTLSCSQTLNHNVMYWYQQKSSQAPKLLFHYYDKDFNNEADTPDNFQSRRPNTSFCFLDIRSPGLGDTAMYLCATSRDQRWGDTQYFGPGTRLTVL.

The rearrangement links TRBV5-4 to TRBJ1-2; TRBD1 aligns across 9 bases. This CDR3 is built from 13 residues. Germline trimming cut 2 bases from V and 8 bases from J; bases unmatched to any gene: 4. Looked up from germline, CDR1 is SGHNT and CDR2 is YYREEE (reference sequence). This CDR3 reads CASSFGQGFGYTF. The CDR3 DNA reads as TGTGCCAGCAGCTTTGGACAGGGGTTCGGCTACACCTTC. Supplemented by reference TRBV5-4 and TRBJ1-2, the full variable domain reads ETGVTQSPTHLIKTRGQQVTLRCSSQSGHNTVSWYQQALGQGPQFIFQYYREEENGRGNFPPRFSGLQFPNYSSELNVNALELDDSALYLCASSFGQGFGYTFGSGTRLTVV.

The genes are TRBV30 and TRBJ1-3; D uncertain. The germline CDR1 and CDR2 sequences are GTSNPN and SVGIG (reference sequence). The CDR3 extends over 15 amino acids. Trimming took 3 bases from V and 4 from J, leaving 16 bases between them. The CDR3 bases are TGTGCCTGGAGCGCACAGACCCGAGTAGGAAACACCATATATTTT. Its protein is CAWSAQTRVGNTIYF.

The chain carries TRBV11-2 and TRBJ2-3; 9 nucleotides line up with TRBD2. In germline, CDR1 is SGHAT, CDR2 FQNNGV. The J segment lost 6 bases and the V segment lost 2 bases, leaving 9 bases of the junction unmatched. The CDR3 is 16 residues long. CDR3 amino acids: CASSLTRGGGADTQYF. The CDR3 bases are TGTGCCAGCAGCTTAACTCGAGGCGGGGGGGCGGATACGCAGTATTTT.

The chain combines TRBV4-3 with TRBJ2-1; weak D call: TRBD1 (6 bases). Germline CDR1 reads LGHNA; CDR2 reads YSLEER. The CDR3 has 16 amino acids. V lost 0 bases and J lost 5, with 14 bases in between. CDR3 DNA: TGCGCCAGCAGCCAAGATTGGGCAGGGGACCACAATGAGCAGTTCTTC. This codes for CASSQDWAGDHNEQFF.

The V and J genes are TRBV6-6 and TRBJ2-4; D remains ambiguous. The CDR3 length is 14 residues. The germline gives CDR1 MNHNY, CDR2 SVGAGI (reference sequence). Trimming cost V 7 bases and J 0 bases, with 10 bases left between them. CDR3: CASTGDLAKNIQYF. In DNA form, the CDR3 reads TGTGCCAGCACTGGGGATTTAGCCAAAAACATTCAGTACTTC.

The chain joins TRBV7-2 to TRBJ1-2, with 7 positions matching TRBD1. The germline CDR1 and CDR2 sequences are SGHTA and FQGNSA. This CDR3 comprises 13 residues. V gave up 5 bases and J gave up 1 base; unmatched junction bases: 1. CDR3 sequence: CASSRDSNYGYTF. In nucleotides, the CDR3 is TGTGCCAGCAGCCGGGACAGTAACTATGGCTACACCTTC.